This T cell receptor (beta chain) was captured by sequencing in a study of blood T cell repertoires in COVID-19. Data came from immunoSEQ multiplex PCR; TCRdb stores just in-frame clones and leaves some out. This repertoire shows 95,000 to 150,000 clones, 86% found once; its top ten account for roughly 4%. The sample comprised peripheral blood. The sequence was obtained from a man between 35 and 55 years old with acute or convalescent COVID-19.

CDR3 DNA sequence: TGTGCCTGGAGTGTTGGAGGGGCCAATAATCAGCCCCAGCATTTT. Residues: CAWSVGGANNQPQHF. This chain links TRBV30 with TRBJ1-5; D perhaps matches TRBD1 (5 bases). CDR1 and CDR2 from the germline V gene are GTSNPN and SVGIG (reference sequence). Between the trimmed V and J ends, which lost 0 bases and 4 bases, there was a span of 13 bases. CDR3 length equals 15 residues.